This T cell receptor (beta chain) was obtained from a study of blood T cells in healthy people across ages. Germline loops: CDR1 SGHAT, CDR2 FQNNGV. Trimming cost V 1 base and J 3 bases, with 24 bases left between them. This CDR3 is 19 amino acids long. A second PCR of roughly 7 to 11 cycles used a sample-barcoded 5' primer and a J-beta primer mix. Via MiXCR, TCRdb re-called the 5' RACE reads, giving one row per CDR3 protein. The profile shows around 780,000 distinct CDR3 sequences, roughly 56% of them singletons. Healthy Russian Caucasian donors spanned ages roughly 6 to 100 years. This receptor was identified in a man in his forties in good health. The gene calls are TRBV11-2 and TRBJ2-5, with D tentatively TRBD2 (5 bases). The sample taken for sequencing was blood. The CDR3 DNA sequence: TGTGCCAGCAGCTTAGTTTCTGTTCGGGGTTTTGCGGCCGAAGAGACCCAGTACTTC. It translates to CASSLVSVRGFAAEETQYF.